Listed here are 10 T cell receptor beta chains from one sample, sequenced in a study of T cells in Graves' hyperthyroidism and ophthalmopathy. The TCR beta CDR3 regions underwent amplification using RNA transcripts as the source. A first-round RT-PCR of the TCR CDR3 used the HTBI primer set. TCRdb ran MiXCR on the multiplex PCR reads and lists one entry per CDR3 protein. This sample has more than 450,000 distinct CDR3 sequences, with around 15% found just once. Sequenced input: blood. The receptors were sampled from a woman between 40 and 50 years old with Graves' hyperthyroidism.

The genes are TRBV7-8 and TRBJ2-1; 12 bases are a match to TRBD2. This CDR3 has 17 residues. V shed 5 bases, J shed 6 bases, and the junction held 11 bases outside the gene matches. Germline values: CDR1 SGHVS, CDR2 FQNEAQ. CDR3 nucleotide sequence: TGTGCCAGCAGCGCGCTCCTAACTAGCGGGAGGAGCAATGAGCAGTTCTTC. Translated: CASSALLTSGRSNEQFF. The full variable domain, its missing parts supplied by reference TRBV7-8 and TRBJ2-1, is GAGVSQSPRYKVAKRGQDVALRCDPISGHVSLFWYQQALGQGPEFLTYFQNEAQLDKSGLPSDRFFAERPEGSVSTLKIQRTQQEDSAVYLCASSALLTSGRSNEQFFGPGTRLTVL.

This clonotype was seen a few times. This chain joins TRBV25-1 and TRBJ2-5; TRBD1 matches at 7 bases. CDR1 MGHDK and CDR2 SYGVNS come from the germline V gene. CDR3 length equals 14 residues. With V trimmed by 3 bases and J by 5 bases, 6 bases remained unmatched. This CDR3 is CASSDPGQLETQYF. CDR3 sequence (DNA): TGTGCCAGCAGTGACCCGGGACAGCTCGAGACCCAGTACTTC.

V is TRBV7-2 and J is TRBJ2-5, with 16 positions matching TRBD2. Germline V lookup: CDR1 SGHTA, CDR2 FQGNSA. The V segment lost 5 bases and the J segment 7 bases; nucleotides outside the gene matches: 10. CDR3 length equals 17 residues. The CDR3 DNA sequence: TGTGCCAGCAGCCTCCAGGGACTAGCGGGGGGGGCCCGGACCCAGTACTTC. Protein product: CASSLQGLAGGARTQYF.

With respect to this clonotype: The junction differs from germline at one of its ends, possibly a read error. The rearrangement joins TRBV9 to TRBJ2-2, with 11 nucleotides matching TRBD2. This CDR3 spans 16 amino acids. The germline gives CDR1 SGDLS, CDR2 YYNGEE. CDR3 sequence reads: CASSVGSSGRTGELFF. CDR3 coding DNA: TGTGCCAGCAGCGTAGGGTCTAGCGGGAGGACCGGGGAACTGTTTTTT.

The chain has TRBV20-1 and TRBJ2-1, with TRBD2 matching over 11 bases. The CDR3 is 15 residues long. V lost 2 bases to trimming and J lost 8 bases; unmatched junction nucleotides: 8. Germline CDR1 is DFQATT and CDR2 is SNEGSKA (reference sequence). CDR3 sequence: CSARQLAGVGDEQFF. The CDR3 nucleotides read TGCAGTGCTAGACAACTAGCGGGAGTGGGCGATGAGCAGTTCTTC.

This clonotype was observed many times. The V and J genes are TRBV7-9 and TRBJ2-1; TRBD2 aligns across 9 bases. Per germline, CDR1 SEHNR and CDR2 FQNEAQ (reference sequence). The CDR3 sequence is 20 residues long. V lost 5 bases, J lost 7 bases, and 24 bases stayed unmatched. CDR3 in DNA: TGTGCCAGCAGCGTAACTAGGCGGCGGGAGGGCGGTACGGCACTGAATGAGCAGTTCTTC. This codes for CASSVTRRREGGTALNEQFF.

This clonotype was counted many times. The gene calls are TRBV7-9 and TRBJ2-5, with 11 positions matching TRBD2. The length of the CDR3 is 17 residues. CDR1 is SEHNR and CDR2 is FQNEAQ in the germline V gene (reference sequence). The J segment lost 2 bases and the V segment lost 6 bases, leaving 11 bases of the junction unmatched. CDR3 sequence: CASSPGWASGRQETQYF. DNA of the CDR3: TGTGCCAGCAGTCCTGGTTGGGCTAGCGGGAGGCAAGAGACCCAGTACTTC.

In this sample, this clonotype turned up once. Being one base from a much bigger clone, this may be a read error. The chain uses TRBV20-1 and TRBJ2-4; possibly TRBD1 for D (6 bases). Germline CDR1 reads DFQATT; CDR2 reads SNEGSKA (reference sequence). The CDR3 is made up of 14 amino acids. DNA of the CDR3: TGCAGTGCTATGGCAGGGGAAGCCAAAAACATTCGGTACTTC. This encodes CSAMAGEAKNIRYF.

The sample holds many counts of this clonotype. The chain recombines TRBV7-9 with TRBJ2-1; 12 nucleotides match TRBD2. The germline CDR1 and CDR2 sequences are SEHNR and FQNEAQ (reference sequence). This CDR3 has 17 residues. The V gene end was trimmed by 5 bases and the J gene end by 4 bases; junction bases not matched to a gene: 9. This chain's CDR3 is CASSPLTGTSGYNEQFF. The CDR3 bases are TGTGCCAGCAGCCCCCTGACCGGGACTAGCGGGTACAATGAGCAGTTCTTC.

This clonotype was seen repeatedly, ten times or more. The chain recombines TRBV2 with TRBJ1-4; possible D gene TRBD1, 5 bases. The germline V gene has CDR1 SNHLY and CDR2 FYNNEI. Trimming pared 6 bases from V and 7 bases from J, leaving 9 bases between. This CDR3 contains 12 residues. CDR3 protein: CASRGTSEKLFF. CDR3 bases: TGTGCCAGCAGGGGGACGAGTGAAAAACTGTTTTTT.